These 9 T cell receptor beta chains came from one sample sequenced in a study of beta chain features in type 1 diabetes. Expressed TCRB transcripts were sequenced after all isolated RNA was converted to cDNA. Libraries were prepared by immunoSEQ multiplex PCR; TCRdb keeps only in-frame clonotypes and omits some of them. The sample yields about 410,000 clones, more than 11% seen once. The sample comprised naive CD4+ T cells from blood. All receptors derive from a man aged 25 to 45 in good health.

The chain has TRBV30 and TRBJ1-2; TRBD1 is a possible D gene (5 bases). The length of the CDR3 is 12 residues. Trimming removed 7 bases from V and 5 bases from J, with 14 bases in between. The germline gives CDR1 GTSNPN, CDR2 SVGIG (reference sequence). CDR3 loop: CASIRGGYGYTF. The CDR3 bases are TGTGCCTCCATTCGGGGCGGGTATGGCTACACCTTC.

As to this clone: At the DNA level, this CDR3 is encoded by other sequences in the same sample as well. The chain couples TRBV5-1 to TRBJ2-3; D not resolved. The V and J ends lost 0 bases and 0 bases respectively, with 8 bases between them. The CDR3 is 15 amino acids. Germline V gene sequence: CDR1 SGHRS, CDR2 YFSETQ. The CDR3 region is CASSLDGTSTDTQYF. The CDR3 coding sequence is TGCGCCAGCAGCTTGGACGGCACTAGCACAGATACGCAGTATTTT.

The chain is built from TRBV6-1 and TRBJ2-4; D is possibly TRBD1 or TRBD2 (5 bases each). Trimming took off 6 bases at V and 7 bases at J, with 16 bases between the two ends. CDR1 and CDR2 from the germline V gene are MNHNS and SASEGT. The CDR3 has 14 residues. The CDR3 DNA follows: TGTGCCAGCAGCCCCCGGGGTTCAGGGAACATTCAGTACTTC. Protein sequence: CASSPRGSGNIQYF.

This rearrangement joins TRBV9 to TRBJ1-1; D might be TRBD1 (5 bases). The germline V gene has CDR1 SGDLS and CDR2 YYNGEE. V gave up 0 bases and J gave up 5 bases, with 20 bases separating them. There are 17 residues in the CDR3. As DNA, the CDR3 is TGTGCCAGCAGCGTAGATCCTCCTGGGGGTAGACGGACTGAAGCTTTCTTT. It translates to CASSVDPPGGRRTEAFF.

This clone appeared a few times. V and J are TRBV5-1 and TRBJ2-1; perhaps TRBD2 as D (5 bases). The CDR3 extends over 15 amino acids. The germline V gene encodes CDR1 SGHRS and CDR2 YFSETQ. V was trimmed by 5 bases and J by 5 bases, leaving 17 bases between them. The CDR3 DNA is TGCGCCAGCAGGGATTCCGGGATACGGCACAATGAGCAGTTCTTC. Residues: CASRDSGIRHNEQFF.

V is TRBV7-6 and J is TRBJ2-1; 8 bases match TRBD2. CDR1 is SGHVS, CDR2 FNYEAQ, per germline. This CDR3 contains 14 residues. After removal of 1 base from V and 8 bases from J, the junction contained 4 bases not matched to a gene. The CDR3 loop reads CASSLGLAIHEQFF. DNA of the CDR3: TGTGCCAGCAGCTTAGGACTAGCGATCCATGAGCAGTTCTTC.

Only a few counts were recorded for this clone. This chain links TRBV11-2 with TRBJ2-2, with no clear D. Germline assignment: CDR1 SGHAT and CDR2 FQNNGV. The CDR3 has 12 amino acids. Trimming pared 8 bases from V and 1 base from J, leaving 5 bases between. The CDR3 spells CASLKNTGELFF. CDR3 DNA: TGTGCCAGCCTGAAGAACACCGGGGAGCTGTTTTTT.

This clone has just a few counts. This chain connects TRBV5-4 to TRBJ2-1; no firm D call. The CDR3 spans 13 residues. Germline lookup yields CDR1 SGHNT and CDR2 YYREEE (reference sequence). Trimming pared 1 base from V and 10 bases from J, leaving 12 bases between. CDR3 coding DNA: TGTGCCAGCAGCTTGCACTCCTTTGGGGAGCAGTTCTTC. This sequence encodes CASSLHSFGEQFF.

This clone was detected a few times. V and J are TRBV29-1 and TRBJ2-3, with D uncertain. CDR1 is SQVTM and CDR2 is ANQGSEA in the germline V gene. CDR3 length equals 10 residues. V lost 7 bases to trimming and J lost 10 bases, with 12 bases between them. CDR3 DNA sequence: TGCAGCGGAGTCAGTTCTGCGCAGTATTTT. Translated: CSGVSSAQYF.